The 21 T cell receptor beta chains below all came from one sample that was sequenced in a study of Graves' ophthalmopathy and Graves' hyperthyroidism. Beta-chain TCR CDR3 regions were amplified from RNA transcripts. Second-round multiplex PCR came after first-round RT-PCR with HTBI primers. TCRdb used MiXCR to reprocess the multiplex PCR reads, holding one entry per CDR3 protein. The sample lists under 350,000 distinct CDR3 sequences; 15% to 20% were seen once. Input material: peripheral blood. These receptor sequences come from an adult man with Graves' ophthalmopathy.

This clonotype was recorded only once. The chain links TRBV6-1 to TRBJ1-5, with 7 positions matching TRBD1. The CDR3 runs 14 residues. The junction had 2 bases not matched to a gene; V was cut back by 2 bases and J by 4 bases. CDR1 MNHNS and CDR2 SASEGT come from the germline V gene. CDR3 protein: CASSEPGQNQPQHF. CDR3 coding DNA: TGTGCCAGCAGTGAACCGGGACAGAATCAGCCCCAGCATTTT.

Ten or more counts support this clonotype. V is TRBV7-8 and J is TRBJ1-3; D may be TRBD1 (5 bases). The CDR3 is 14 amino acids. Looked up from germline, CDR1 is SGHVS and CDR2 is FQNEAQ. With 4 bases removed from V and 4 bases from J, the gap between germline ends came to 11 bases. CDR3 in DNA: TGTGCCAGCAGCTCGGGGGGTGACGGAAACACCATATATTTT. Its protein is CASSSGGDGNTIYF. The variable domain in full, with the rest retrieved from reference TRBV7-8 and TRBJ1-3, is GAGVSQSPRYKVAKRGQDVALRCDPISGHVSLFWYQQALGQGPEFLTYFQNEAQLDKSGLPSDRFFAERPEGSVSTLKIQRTQQEDSAVYLCASSSGGDGNTIYFGEGSWLTVV.

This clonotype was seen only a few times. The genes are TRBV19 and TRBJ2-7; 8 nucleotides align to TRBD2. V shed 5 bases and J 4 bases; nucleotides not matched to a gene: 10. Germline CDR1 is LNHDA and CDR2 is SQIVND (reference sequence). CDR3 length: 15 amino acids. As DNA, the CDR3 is TGTGCCAGTAGTGACGGGGGGGACGGATTATACGAGCAGTACTTC. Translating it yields CASSDGGDGLYEQYF.

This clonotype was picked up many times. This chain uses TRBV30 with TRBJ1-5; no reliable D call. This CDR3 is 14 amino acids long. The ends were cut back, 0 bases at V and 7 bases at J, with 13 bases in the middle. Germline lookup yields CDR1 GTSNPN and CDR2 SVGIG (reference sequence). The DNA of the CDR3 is TGTGCCTGGAGTGTAGGGATAGGGAACCAGCCCCAGCATTTT. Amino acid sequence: CAWSVGIGNQPQHF. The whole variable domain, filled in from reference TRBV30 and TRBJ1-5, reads SQTIHQWPATLVQPVGSPLSLECTVEGTSNPNLYWYRQAAGRGLQLLFYSVGIGQISSEVPQNLSASRPQDRQFILSSKKLLLSDSGFYLCAWSVGIGNQPQHFGDGTRLSIL.

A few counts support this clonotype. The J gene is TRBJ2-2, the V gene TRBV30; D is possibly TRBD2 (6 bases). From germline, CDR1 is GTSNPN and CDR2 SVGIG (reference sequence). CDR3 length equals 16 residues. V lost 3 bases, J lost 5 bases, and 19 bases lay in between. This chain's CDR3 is CAWSADRRAGTGELFF. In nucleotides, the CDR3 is TGTGCCTGGAGCGCCGATCGGAGGGCGGGAACCGGGGAGCTGTTTTTT.

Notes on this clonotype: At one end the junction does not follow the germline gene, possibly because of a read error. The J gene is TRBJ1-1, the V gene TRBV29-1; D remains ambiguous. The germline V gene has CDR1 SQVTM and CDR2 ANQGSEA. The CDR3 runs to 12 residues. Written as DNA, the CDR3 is TGCAGCGTTGGATTAACCTACACTGAAGCTTACTTT. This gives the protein CSVGLTYTEAYF. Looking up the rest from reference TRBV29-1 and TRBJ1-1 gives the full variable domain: SAVISQKPSRDICQRGTSLTIQCQVDSQVTMMFWYRQQPGQSLTLIATANQGSEATYESGFVIDKFPISRPNLTFSTLTVSNMSPEDSSIYLCSVGLTYTEAYFGQGTRLTVV.

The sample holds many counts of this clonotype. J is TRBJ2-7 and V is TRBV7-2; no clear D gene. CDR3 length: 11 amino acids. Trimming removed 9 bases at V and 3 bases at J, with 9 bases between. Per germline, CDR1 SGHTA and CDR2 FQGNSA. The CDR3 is CARGPDYEQYF. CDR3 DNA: TGTGCCAGAGGGCCAGACTACGAGCAGTACTTC.

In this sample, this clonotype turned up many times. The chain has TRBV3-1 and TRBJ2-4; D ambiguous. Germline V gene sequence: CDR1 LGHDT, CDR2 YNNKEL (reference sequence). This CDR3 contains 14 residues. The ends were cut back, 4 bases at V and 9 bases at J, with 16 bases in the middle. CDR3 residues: CASSPDDIHTIQYF. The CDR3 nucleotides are TGTGCCAGCAGCCCGGACGACATCCACACCATTCAGTACTTC.

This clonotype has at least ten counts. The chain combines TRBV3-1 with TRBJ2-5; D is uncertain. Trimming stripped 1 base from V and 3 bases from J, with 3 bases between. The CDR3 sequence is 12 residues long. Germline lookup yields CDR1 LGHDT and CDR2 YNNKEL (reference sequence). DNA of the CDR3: TGTGCCAGCAGCCAAGGCAAAGAGACCCAGTACTTC. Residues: CASSQGKETQYF.

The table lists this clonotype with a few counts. The CDR3 DNA reads TGTGCCAGCAGCCACGGACTCGGCGAGCAGTACTTC. It specifies CASSHGLGEQYF. The chain recombines TRBV3-1 with TRBJ2-7, with D possibly matching TRBD2 (5 bases). V was cut by 3 bases and J by 6 bases, with 9 bases left in between. Germline CDR1 is LGHDT and CDR2 is YNNKEL (reference sequence). This CDR3 region has 12 residues.

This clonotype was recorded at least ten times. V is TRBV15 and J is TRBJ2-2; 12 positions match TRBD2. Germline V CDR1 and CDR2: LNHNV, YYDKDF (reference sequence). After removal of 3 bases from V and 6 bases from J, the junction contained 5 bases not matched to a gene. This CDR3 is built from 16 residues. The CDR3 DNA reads TGTGCCACCAGCAGGACTAGCGGGAGTCTGGCCGGGGAGCTGTTTTTT. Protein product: CATSRTSGSLAGELFF.

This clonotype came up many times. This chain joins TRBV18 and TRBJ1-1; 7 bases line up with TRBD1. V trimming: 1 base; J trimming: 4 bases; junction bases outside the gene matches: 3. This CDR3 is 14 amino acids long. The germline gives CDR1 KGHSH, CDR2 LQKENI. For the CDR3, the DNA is TGTGCCAGCTCACCACAGGGGGCTGGCACTGAAGCTTTCTTT. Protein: CASSPQGAGTEAFF.

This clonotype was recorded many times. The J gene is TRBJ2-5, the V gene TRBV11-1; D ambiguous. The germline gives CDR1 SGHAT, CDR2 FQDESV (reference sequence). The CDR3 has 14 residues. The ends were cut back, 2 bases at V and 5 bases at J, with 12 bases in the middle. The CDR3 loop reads CASSLPGLLETQYF. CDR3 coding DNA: TGTGCCAGCAGCTTACCGGGCCTATTGGAGACCCAGTACTTC.

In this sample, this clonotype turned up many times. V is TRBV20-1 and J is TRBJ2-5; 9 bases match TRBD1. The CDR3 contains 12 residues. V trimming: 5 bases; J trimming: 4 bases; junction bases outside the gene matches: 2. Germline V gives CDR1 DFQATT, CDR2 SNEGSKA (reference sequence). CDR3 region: CSAWDRVETQYF. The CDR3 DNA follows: TGCAGTGCTTGGGACAGGGTAGAGACCCAGTACTTC.

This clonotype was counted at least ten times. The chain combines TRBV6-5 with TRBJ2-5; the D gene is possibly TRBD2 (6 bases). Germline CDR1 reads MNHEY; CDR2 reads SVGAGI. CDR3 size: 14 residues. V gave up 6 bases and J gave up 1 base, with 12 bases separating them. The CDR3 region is CASSRAGSQETQYF. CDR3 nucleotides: TGTGCCAGCAGCAGAGCCGGGAGCCAAGAGACCCAGTACTTC.

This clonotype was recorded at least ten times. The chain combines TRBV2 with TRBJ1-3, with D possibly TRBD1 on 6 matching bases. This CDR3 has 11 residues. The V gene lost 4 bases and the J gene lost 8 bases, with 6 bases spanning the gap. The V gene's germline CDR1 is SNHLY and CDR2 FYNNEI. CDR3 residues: CASSAGDTIYF. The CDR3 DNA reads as TGTGCCAGCAGTGCAGGGGACACCATATATTTT.

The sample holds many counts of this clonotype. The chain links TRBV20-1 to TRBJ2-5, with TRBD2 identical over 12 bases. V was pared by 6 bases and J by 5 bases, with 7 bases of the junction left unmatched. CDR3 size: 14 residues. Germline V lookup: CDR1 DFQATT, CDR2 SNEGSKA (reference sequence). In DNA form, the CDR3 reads TGCAGTGCCATGACTAGCGGGAGTCAGGAGACCCAGTACTTC. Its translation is CSAMTSGSQETQYF.

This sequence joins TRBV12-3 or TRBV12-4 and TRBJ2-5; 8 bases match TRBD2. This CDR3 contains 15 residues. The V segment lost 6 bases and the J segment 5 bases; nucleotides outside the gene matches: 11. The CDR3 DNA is TGTGCCAGCAGCCCCCCGGGACTAGGACCGGAGACCCAGTACTTC. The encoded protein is CASSPPGLGPETQYF.

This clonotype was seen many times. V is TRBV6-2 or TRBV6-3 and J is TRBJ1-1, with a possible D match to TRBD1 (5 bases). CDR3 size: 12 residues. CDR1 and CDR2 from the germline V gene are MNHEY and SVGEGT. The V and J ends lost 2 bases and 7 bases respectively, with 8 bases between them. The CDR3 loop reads CASSYPTDEAFF. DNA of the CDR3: TGTGCCAGCAGTTACCCGACAGATGAAGCTTTCTTT.

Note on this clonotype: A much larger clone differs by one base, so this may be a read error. CDR3 sequence reads: CSAHDSRVDRQPQHF. Here the CDR3 DNA reads TGCAGTGCGCACGACAGTCGGGTGGACAGGCAGCCCCAGCATTTT. The chain employs TRBV20-1 and TRBJ1-5, with TRBD1 matching 7 bases. Trimming removed 6 bases from V and 7 bases from J; junction bases left unmatched: 15. CDR3 size: 15 residues. Germline values: CDR1 DFQATT, CDR2 SNEGSKA (reference sequence).

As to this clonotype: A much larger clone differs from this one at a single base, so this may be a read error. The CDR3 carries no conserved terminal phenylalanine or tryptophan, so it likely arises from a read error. The CDR3 DNA reads as TGTGCCAGCAGCTTTAGCGTAAGCTCCTACGAGCAGTACCTC. Protein: CASSFSVSSYEQYL. This chain links TRBV7-8 with TRBJ2-7; D may be TRBD2 (5 bases). V lost 3 bases and J lost 0, with 9 bases in between. This CDR3 has 14 residues. Germline V lookup: CDR1 SGHVS, CDR2 FQNEAQ.